The 9 T cell receptor beta chains reported below all come from one sample, sequenced in a study of T cells after yellow fever vaccination. One entry per CDR3 protein results from TCRdb running MiXCR on the 5' RACE reads. The sample includes hundreds of thousands of distinct CDR3 sequences, over 15% of them seen just once. This sample comprised PBMCs, obtained before the yellow fever booster vaccination. These receptors were collected from a young man who received the YFV17D yellow fever vaccine.

V usage is TRBV11-1 and J usage is TRBJ2-3, with a tentative D call TRBD1 (7 bases). This CDR3 is 13 amino acids long. The V end was cut by 4 bases, the J end by 6 bases, with 11 bases between. The germline CDR1 and CDR2 sequences are SGHAT and FQDESV (reference sequence). The CDR3 sequence: CASSSQGRDTQYF. In nucleotides, the CDR3 is TGTGCCAGCAGCTCACAGGGGAGGGATACGCAGTATTTT.

The chain couples TRBV29-1 to TRBJ1-3; weak D call: TRBD1 (5 bases). Deletions cut 7 bases from V and 4 bases from J, with 8 bases between. This CDR3 contains 11 residues. Germline V lookup: CDR1 SQVTM, CDR2 ANQGSEA. The CDR3 bases are TGCAGCGCCCGACAGGGAAACACCATATATTTT. Amino acids: CSARQGNTIYF.

The chain joins TRBV5-1 to TRBJ1-4; D is possibly TRBD1 (5 bases). The germline V gene has CDR1 SGHRS and CDR2 YFSETQ. Trimming took off 7 bases at V and 3 bases at J, with 10 bases between the two ends. The CDR3 is 13 amino acids. CDR3 sequence reads: CASGGAPNEKLFF. The CDR3 DNA is TGCGCCAGCGGCGGGGCTCCTAATGAAAAACTGTTTTTT.

This chain uses TRBV6-1 with TRBJ2-1, with a weak D call TRBD1 (5 bases). Trimming left V 8 bases short and J 6 bases short, with 17 bases between. Germline V gene lookup returns CDR1 MNHNS and CDR2 SASEGT. The CDR3 sequence is 14 residues long. This chain's CDR3 is CASPGRLSGNEQFF. For the CDR3, the DNA is TGTGCCAGCCCAGGGCGGTTATCGGGCAATGAGCAGTTCTTC.

The table lists this clonotype with many counts. This rearrangement joins TRBV5-4 to TRBJ2-7, with 7 bases aligning to TRBD2. V shed 2 bases, J shed 6 bases, and the junction held 2 bases outside the gene matches. The CDR3 sequence is 12 residues long. In germline, CDR1 is SGHNT, CDR2 YYREEE (reference sequence). The CDR3 DNA reads TGTGCCAGCAGCTTCTCTAGCGGCGAGCAGTACGTC. This encodes CASSFSSGEQYV.

This clonotype was seen ten or more times. This chain uses TRBV7-7 with TRBJ2-1; weak D call: TRBD2 (5 bases). Germline values: CDR1 SSHAT, CDR2 FNYEAQ (reference sequence). CDR3 size: 13 residues. The V end lost 1 base, the J end lost 8 bases, and 9 bases lay between the germline ends. CDR3 residues: CASSLDGVDEQFF. CDR3 nucleotides: TGTGCCAGCAGCTTAGACGGGGTGGATGAGCAGTTCTTC.

This clonotype was seen only a few times. This rearrangement joins TRBV20-1 to TRBJ2-1; 7 bases fit TRBD1. Germline lookup yields CDR1 DFQATT and CDR2 SNEGSKA (reference sequence). The CDR3 runs 16 residues. The junction had 8 bases not matched to a gene; V was cut back by 0 bases and J by 3 bases. The CDR3: CSARDPTGPHYNEQFF. CDR3 sequence (DNA): TGCAGTGCTAGAGATCCGACAGGGCCACACTACAATGAGCAGTTCTTC.

The chain has TRBV12-3 or TRBV12-4 and TRBJ2-1; D unclear. V was clipped by 1 base and J by 10 bases, with 11 bases between them. The CDR3 contains 13 residues. The CDR3 spells CASSLDAVREQFF. CDR3 nucleotide sequence: TGTGCCAGCAGTTTAGACGCCGTCAGGGAGCAGTTCTTC.

This chain links TRBV29-1 with TRBJ2-3; a possible D gene is TRBD2 (5 bases). V lost 4 bases to trimming and J lost 2 bases, with 10 bases between them. The CDR3 consists of 13 residues. Germline V lookup: CDR1 SQVTM, CDR2 ANQGSEA. The CDR3 DNA is TGCAGCGTTGTGAGCGGAATCACAGATACGCAGTATTTT. Protein product: CSVVSGITDTQYF.